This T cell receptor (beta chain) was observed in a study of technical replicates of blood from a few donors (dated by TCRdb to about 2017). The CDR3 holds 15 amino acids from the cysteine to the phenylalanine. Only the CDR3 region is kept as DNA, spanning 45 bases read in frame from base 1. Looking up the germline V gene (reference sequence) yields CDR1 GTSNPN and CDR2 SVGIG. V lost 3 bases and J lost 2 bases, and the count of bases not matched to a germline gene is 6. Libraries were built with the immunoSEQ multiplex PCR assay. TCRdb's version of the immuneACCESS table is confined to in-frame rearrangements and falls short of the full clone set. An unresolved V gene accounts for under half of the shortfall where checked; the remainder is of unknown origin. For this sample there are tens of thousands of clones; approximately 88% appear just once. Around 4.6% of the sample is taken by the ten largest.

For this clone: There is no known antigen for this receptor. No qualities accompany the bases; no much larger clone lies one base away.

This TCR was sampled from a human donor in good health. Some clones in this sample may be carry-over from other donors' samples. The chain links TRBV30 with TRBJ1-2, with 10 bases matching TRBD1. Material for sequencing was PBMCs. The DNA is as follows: TGTGCCTGGAGATCGGGACAGGGGACCAACTATGGCTACACCTTC. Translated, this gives CAWRSGQGTNYGYTF.